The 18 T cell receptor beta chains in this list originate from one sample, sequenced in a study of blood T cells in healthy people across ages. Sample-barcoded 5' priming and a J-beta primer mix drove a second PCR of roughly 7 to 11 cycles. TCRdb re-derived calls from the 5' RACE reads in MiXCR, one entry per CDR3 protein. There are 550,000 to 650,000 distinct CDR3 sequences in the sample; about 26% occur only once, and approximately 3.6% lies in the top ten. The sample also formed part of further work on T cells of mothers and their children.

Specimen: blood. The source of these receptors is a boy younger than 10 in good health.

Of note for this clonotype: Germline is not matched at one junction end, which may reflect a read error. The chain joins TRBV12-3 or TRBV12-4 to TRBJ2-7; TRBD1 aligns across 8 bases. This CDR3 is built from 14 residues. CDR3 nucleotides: TGCGCCAGCAGCCCTCGGACAGGGCCCTACGAGCAGTACTTC. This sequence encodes CASSPRTGPYEQYF.

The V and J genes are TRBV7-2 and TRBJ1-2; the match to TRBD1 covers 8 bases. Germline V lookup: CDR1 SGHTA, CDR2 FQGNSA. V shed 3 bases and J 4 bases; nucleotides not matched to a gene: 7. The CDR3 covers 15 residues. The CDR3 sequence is CASSFATGATYGYTF. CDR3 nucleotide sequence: TGTGCCAGCAGCTTCGCGACAGGGGCTACCTATGGCTACACCTTC.

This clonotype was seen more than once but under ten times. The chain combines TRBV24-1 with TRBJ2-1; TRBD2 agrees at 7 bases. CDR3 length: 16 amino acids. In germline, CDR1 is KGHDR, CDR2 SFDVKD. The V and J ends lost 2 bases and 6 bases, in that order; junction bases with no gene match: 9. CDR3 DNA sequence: TGTGCCACCAGTGATTCGGGAGGCCCCCTTCGCAATGAGCAGTTCTTC. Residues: CATSDSGGPLRNEQFF.

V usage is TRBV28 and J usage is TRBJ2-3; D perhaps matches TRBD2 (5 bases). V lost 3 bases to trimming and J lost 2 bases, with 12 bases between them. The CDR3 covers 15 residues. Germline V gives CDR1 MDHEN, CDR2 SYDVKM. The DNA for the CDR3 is TGTGCCAGCAGTTTTGAAGCGGAAATCACAGATACGCAGTATTTT. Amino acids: CASSFEAEITDTQYF.

The CDR3 here is CASSRTGEPYGYTF. In DNA, the CDR3 is TGTGCCAGCTCGCGGACAGGGGAGCCCTATGGCTACACCTTC. V and J are TRBV18 and TRBJ1-2; TRBD1 aligns across 9 bases. The CDR3 contains 14 residues. Looked up from germline, CDR1 is KGHSH and CDR2 is LQKENI. The trim removed 6 bases at V and 4 bases at J, leaving 6 bases unmatched.

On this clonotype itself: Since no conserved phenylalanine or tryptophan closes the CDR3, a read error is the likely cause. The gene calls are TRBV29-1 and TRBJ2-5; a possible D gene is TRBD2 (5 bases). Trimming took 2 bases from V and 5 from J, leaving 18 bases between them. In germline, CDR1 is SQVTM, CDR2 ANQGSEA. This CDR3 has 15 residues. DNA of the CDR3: TGCAGCGTTGAACCTCCCCTGGCCCCGGGGGAGACCCAGTACCTC. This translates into CSVEPPLAPGETQYL.

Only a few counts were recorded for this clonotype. CDR3 sequence (DNA): TGTGCCAGCAGCTCTCTAGGAGGGGGCACCAGCTACGAGCAGTACTTC. Translation: CASSSLGGGTSYEQYF. V is TRBV11-2 and J is TRBJ2-7; D is perhaps TRBD1 (7 bases). The ends were cut back, 4 bases at V and 3 bases at J, with 19 bases in the middle. Germline V CDR1 and CDR2: SGHAT, FQNNGV. The CDR3 covers 16 residues.

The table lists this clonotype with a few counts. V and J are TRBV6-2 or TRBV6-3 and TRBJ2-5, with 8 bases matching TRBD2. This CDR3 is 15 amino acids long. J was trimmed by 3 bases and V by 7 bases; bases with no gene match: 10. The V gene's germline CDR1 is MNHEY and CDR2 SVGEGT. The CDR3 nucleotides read TGTGCCAGCAATGTAGCGGGAACCCGAGAAGAGACCCAGTACTTC. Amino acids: CASNVAGTREETQYF.

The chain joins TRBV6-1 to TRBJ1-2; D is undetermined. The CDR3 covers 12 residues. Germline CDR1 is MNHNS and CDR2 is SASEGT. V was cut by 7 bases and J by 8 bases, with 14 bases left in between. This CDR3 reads CASNLRVGGYTF. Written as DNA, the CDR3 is TGTGCCAGCAATCTGCGGGTAGGGGGCTACACCTTC.

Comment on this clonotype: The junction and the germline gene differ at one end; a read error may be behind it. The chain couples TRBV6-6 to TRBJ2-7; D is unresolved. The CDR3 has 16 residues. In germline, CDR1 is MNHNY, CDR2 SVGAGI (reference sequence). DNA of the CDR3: TGTGCCAGCAGTTACTCGGCCAGGACCCTTTCCTACGGGCAGTACTTC. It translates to CASSYSARTLSYGQYF.

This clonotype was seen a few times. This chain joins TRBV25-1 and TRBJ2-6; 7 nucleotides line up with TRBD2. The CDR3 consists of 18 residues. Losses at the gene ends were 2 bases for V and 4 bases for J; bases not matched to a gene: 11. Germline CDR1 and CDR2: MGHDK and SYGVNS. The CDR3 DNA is TGTGCCAGCAGTGAAACCTCACTTGCGGGGGAAGGGGCCAACGTCCTGACTTTC. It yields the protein CASSETSLAGEGANVLTF.

The chain's CDR3 is CSVKGHGMDTEAFF. The CDR3 DNA follows: TGCAGCGTTAAAGGACACGGAATGGACACTGAAGCTTTCTTT. V and J are TRBV29-1 and TRBJ1-1, with D possibly matching TRBD1 (5 bases). The CDR3 contains 14 residues. The V end was cut by 5 bases, the J end by 3 bases, with 16 bases between. CDR1 is SQVTM, CDR2 ANQGSEA, per germline.

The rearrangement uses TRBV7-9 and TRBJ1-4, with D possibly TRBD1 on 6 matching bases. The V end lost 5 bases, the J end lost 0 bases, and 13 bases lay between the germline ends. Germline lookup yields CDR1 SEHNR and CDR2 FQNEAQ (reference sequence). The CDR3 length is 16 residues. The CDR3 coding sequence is TGTGCCAGCAGCGGGGGGGGCAGCACAACTAATGAAAAACTGTTTTTT. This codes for CASSGGGSTTNEKLFF.

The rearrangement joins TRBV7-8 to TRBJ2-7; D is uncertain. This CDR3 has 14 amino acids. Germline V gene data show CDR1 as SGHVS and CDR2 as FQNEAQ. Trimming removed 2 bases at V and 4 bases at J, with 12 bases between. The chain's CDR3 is CASSLYTGEYEQYF. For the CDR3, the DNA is TGTGCCAGCAGCTTATATACTGGTGAATACGAGCAGTACTTC.

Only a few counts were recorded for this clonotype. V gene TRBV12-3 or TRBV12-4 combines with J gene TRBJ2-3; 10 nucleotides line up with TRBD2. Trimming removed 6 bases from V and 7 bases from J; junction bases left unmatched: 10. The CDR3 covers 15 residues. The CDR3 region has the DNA TGTGCCAGCAGACATCTAGCGGGGGAGACTAATACGCAGTATTTT. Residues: CASRHLAGETNTQYF.

The CDR3 nucleotides are TGTGCCAGCAGCTTAGCCTTTGGGACAGGCCATGGCTACACCTTC. The encoded protein is CASSLAFGTGHGYTF. The V and J genes are TRBV13 and TRBJ1-2; 8 bases line up with TRBD1. With V trimmed by 1 base and J by 6 bases, 7 bases remained unmatched. Germline CDR1 and CDR2: PRHDT and FYEKMQ (reference sequence). The CDR3 spans 15 residues.

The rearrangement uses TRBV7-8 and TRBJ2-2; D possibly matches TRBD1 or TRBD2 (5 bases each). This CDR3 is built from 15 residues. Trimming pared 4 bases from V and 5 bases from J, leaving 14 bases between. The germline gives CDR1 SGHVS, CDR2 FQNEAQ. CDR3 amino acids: CASSSGTARTGELFF. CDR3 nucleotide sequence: TGTGCCAGCAGCTCCGGGACGGCCCGAACCGGGGAGCTGTTTTTT.

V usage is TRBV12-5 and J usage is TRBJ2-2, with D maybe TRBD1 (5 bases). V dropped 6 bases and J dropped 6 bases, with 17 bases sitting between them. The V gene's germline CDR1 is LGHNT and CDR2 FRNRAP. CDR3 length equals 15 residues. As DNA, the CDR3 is TGTGCTAGTGGCCTCGGCAGCAGGGTTCCCGGGGAGCTGTTTTTT. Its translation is CASGLGSRVPGELFF.